This T cell receptor beta chain was sequenced in a study of blood T cell repertoires in COVID-19. Study at large: Researchers got acute and convalescent COVID-19 samples from the United States, Italy and Spain. T cells, B-cell-depleted T cells, or PBMCs supplied cDNA or gDNA.

Original data processing: Amplifying reference gene primers gave estimates of nucleated cell counts. Sequencing was performed with immunoSEQ multiplex PCR; in TCRdb, only in-frame clones are kept and a portion is missing. D and trimming were read from the DNA, whereas the V and J calls and clone size are those reported in that table. The profile shows roughly 90,000 clones, 85% to 90% of them singletons. The CDR3 consists of 15 residues. With V trimmed by 5 bases and J by 7 bases, 13 bases remained unmatched. Germline-derived CDR1 and CDR2 are SGHTA and FQGNSA. This chain joins TRBV7-2 and TRBJ2-7, with TRBD1 matching 8 bases. The sequence was collected from a woman of 80 years or more with active COVID-19. The sequencing input was peripheral blood. Here the CDR3 DNA reads TGTGCCAGCAGCAACGGACAGGGAGGCGCTCGGGAGCAGTACTTC. Protein sequence: CASSNGQGGAREQYF.